The clone carrying this T cell receptor beta chain has a single count. The antigen is unknown. The germline gives CDR1 ENHRY, CDR2 SYGVKD. The CDR3 loop spans 13 amino acids. Trimming took off 8 bases at V and 4 bases at J, with 12 bases between the two ends. The sample originates from a study of cytomegalovirus exposure and HLA in healthy donors. Study outcomes and limitations: As a later analysis showed, a missense DCLRE1C variant was linked to trimming of TCR beta V- and J-genes. The CMV antigen specificity of a few CMV-associated chains was confirmed through in vitro analysis. The study carried out a later analysis of TCR beta sequences. It associated approximately 17,000 of them with specific HLA alleles at a false discovery rate of 0.05.

PCR involved 60 Vbeta and 13 Jbeta primers. Clones were sequenced by immunoSEQ multiplex PCR, and TCRdb holds only the in-frame ones, with some missing. Here the sample spans about 140,000 clones, about 70% being singletons. The genes are TRBV10-3 and TRBJ1-3; D is uncertain. This receptor was taken from a man aged 25 to 40 in good health and CMV-seropositive. The sample was PBMCs. The CDR3 region has the DNA TGTGCCATCCTTAGACACTCCGGAAACACCATATATTTT. As protein: CAILRHSGNTIYF.